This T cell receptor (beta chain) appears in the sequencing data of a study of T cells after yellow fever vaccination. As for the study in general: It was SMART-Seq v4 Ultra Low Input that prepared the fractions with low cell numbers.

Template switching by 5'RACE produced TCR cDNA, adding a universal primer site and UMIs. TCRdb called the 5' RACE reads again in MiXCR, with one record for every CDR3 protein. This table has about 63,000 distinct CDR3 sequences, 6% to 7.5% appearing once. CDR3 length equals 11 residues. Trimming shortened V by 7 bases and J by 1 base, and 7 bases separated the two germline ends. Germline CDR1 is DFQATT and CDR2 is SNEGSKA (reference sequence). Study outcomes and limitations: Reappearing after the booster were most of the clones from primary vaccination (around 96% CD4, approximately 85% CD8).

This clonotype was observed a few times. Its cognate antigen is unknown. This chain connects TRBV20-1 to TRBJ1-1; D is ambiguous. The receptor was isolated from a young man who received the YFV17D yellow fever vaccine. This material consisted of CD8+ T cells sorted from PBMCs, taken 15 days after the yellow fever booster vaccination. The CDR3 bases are TGCAGTGTAGGAAAGAACACTGAAGCTTTCTTT. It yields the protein CSVGKNTEAFF.